The T cell receptor (beta chain) under discussion was sequenced for a study of blood T cell repertoires in COVID-19. Background on the study: Collection of acute and convalescent COVID-19 samples took place in the United States, Italy and Spain.

The CDR3 runs to 14 residues. CDR1 is SGHDT and CDR2 is YYEEEE in the germline V gene. Deletions cut 3 bases from V and 7 bases from J, with 16 bases between. How the authors handled the data: Nucleated cell number was recorded as an estimate derived from reference gene primer amplification. Here immunoSEQ multiplex PCR was the method, and the copy in TCRdb shows in-frame clones only, minus some. That table furnishes V, J and clone size, whereas the DNA furnished D and trimming. The table shows 90,000 to 150,000 clones, with roughly 82% occurring only once. Input material: peripheral blood. The clonotype comes from a human donor in a cohort sampled during active COVID-19. This chain joins TRBV5-6 and TRBJ2-5; TRBD2 might be the D (7 bases). The CDR3 DNA sequence: TGTGCCAGCAGCTGGGGGGGGCCTATGGGGACCCAGTACTTC. This translates into CASSWGGPMGTQYF.